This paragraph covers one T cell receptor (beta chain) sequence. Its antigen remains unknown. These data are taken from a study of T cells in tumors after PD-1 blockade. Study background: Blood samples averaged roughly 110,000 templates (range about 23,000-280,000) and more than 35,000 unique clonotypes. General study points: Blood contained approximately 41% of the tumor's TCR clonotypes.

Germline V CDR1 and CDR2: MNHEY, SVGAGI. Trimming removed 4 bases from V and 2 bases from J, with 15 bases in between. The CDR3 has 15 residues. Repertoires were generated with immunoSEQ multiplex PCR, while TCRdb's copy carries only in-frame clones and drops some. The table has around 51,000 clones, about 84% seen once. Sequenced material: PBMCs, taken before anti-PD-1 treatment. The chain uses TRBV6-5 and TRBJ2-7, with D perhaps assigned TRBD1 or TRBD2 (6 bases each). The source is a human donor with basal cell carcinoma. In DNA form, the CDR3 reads TGTGCCAGCAGTTCGGGGGCGCAGACTGCCTACGAGCAGTACTTC. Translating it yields CASSSGAQTAYEQYF.